Below, one TCR beta chain is given with its context. Its antigen specificity is not known. Base qualities are not at hand, and no much larger clone is one base apart. The data are from a study of blood T cell repertoires in COVID-19 (TCRdb year 2020). Describing the broader study: The collaborator samples originated in the United States, Italy and Spain and spanned the acute and convalescent phases of COVID-19. A de-identified subject ID, COVID-19 status, age in years and sex were almost always included in the sample metadata. The prospective study material was composed of cDNA or gDNA derived from T cells, B-cell-depleted T cells, or PBMCs. Subjects who had been exposed to COVID-19, were actively infected with it, or had recovered from it provided the deeply sampled blood TCRbeta repertoires that made up the dataset. HLA class I and class II types, where available, came from metadata supplied by the sample provider rather than from assay-based typing. The samples were drawn from two sources: the first 160 participants of the ongoing ImmuneRACE study, and over 950 subjects contributed by 6 global collaborators. The repertoires were released in a freely available public database intended as a resource for research on the immune response to SARS-CoV-2.

The research as a whole found: How much clinical and demographic metadata was included differed by source and by participant, and the metadata was provided uncurated.

At one collaborating source in Seattle, patients were enrolled during active infection and were followed longitudinally through the course of disease. Collaborating institutions collected whole blood in K2EDTA tubes following their own protocols. Collaborator samples were shipped for TCRbeta analysis as frozen whole blood, isolated PBMCs, or DNA extracted from either sample type. CDR1 LGHNA and CDR2 YSLEER were looked up in the germline V gene. The V and J ends are trimmed by 3 bases and 2 bases, leaving 10 bases between them. The CDR3 numbers 14 residues from cysteine through phenylalanine. Only the CDR3 DNA stays, 42 bases, in frame from base 1. TCRbeta CDR3 regions were amplified from genomic DNA by means of the immunoSEQ Assay, a bias-controlled multiplex PCR. As for how the authors treated the data: The number of nucleated cells in each sample was estimated by amplification of reference gene primers within the assay. Sequence reads were collapsed and filtered to measure the absolute abundance of every unique TCRbeta CDR3 rearrangement. For each sample, productive Simpson clonality was calculated as the square root of Simpson's diversity index over productive rearrangements. TCRdb took this table from immuneACCESS and kept in-frame rearrangements with V and J called. Such tables lack part of the clones; where checked against another copy, unresolved V genes explain under half of the gap, and the rest is unexplained. The V and J calls and clone size come from that table; D and trimming were worked out from the DNA. The sample has 350,000 to 400,000 clones on record, 80% to 90% of them singletons. The ten largest clones represent around 3% of the sample.

Material: peripheral blood. The chain couples TRBV4-3 to TRBJ1-2; no D segment can be confidently identified. The clonotype comes from a woman aged 25 to 39 with COVID-19, enrolled during active disease. The CDR3 sequence is CASSHPQLNYGYTF. The base sequence is TGCGCCAGCAGCCACCCACAGCTAAACTATGGCTACACCTTC.